This record concerns one T cell receptor (beta chain) sequence. These data come from a study of shared clonotypes between healthy human individuals. Assay used: immunoSEQ multiplex PCR; TCRdb lists only in-frame clones, some missing. This table holds some 2.1 million clones, 95% found once. Trimming took off 6 bases at V and 0 bases at J, with 9 bases between the two ends. Germline CDR1 and CDR2: ENHRY and SYGVKD. The CDR3 sequence is 14 residues long. This clonotype originated in a man in his late teens or twenties in good health. Material: naive CD4+ T cells sorted from blood. The sample's subset: CD45RA+ positively selected. The J gene is TRBJ1-3, the V gene TRBV10-3; no definite D call. The CDR3 region has the DNA TGTGCCATCAGCAACAGAAGCTCTGGAAACACCATATATTTT. The encoded protein is CAISNRSSGNTIYF.